The entry below describes one TCR beta chain. Its target is unknown. This specimen comes from a study of human T cells and chemical hapten exposure. Study-wide results and caveats: No alteration of TCRs above 1 in 1000 frequency was seen with DPC sensitization.

One entry per CDR3 protein, called by TCRdb with MiXCR from the RACE reads. Among around 260,000 distinct CDR3 sequences listed, around 9.3% were seen once. The CDR3 is 15 residues long. CDR1 is KGHDR and CDR2 is SFDVKD in the germline V gene. With V trimmed by 6 bases and J by 0 bases, 4 bases remained unmatched. This sample's time point: pre-sensitization, week 0. The sample's treatment: therapeutic diphenylcyclopropenone sensitization with weekly scalp DPC. This receptor was taken from a woman aged 40-49 years with alopecia areata. Some clones in this sample may be carry-over from other donors' samples. The rearrangement links TRBV24-1 to TRBJ1-1; 9 positions agree with TRBD1. Specimen: whole blood, collected in connection with sensitization to the hapten diphenylcyclopropenone (DPC). CDR3 DNA: TGTGCCACCAGTCGTGGGACAGGGATGAACACTGAAGCTTTCTTT. As protein: CATSRGTGMNTEAFF.